The T cell receptor (beta chain) described here comes from a study of graft-versus-host responses after intestinal transplantation. This clone has more than one count but fewer than ten. The CDR3 sequence is 16 residues long. Germline CDR1 is SEHNR and CDR2 is FQNEAQ (reference sequence). The junction had 10 bases not matched to a gene; V was cut back by 5 bases and J by 1 base. Here immunoSEQ multiplex PCR was the method, and the copy in TCRdb shows in-frame clones only, minus some. The sample lists 50,000 to 75,000 clones; 75% to 90% were seen once. Intraepithelial and lamina propria lymphocytes were released after the graft tissue was processed.

The clonotype comes from a human patient who received an intestinal transplant, so some T cells may come from the graft donor. This sample comprised ileum tissue, obtained less than 400 days after transplant. The chain employs TRBV7-9 and TRBJ1-1; 7 nucleotides line up with TRBD1. The CDR3 DNA follows: TGTGCCAGCAGCCCTAGGGAGGGGGCGGGGAACACTGAAGCTTTCTTT. This sequence encodes CASSPREGAGNTEAFF. Complete variable domain (other parts from reference TRBV7-9 and TRBJ1-1): DTGVSQNPRHKITKRGQNVTFRCDPISEHNRLYWYRQTLGQGPEFLTYFQNEAQLEKSRLLSDRFSAERPKGSFSTLEIQRTEQGDSAMYLCASSPREGAGNTEAFFGQGTRLTVV.